A single sample gave rise to the 3 T cell receptor beta chains below, sequenced in a study of CD8 T cells in Susac syndrome. Reverse transcription of about 0.5 to 1 ug RNA used random hexamers. TCRdb analysed the immunoSEQ multiplex PCR reads with MiXCR anew, one entry per CDR3 protein. The sample consists of 100,000 to 150,000 distinct CDR3 sequences, 90% to 95% of them appearing once. The sequenced material came from CD8+ T cells from PBMCs. The receptors originated from a human donor with Susac syndrome.

The rearrangement joins TRBV6-6 to TRBJ2-3; 9 bases are a match to TRBD1. The germline CDR1 and CDR2 sequences are MNHNY and SVGAGI (reference sequence). After removal of 4 bases from V and 2 bases from J, the junction contained 7 bases not matched to a gene. CDR3 length: 16 residues. The CDR3 DNA is TGTGCCAGCAGTTGGCCCGGGACAGGGTCCACAGATACGCAGTATTTT. Amino acids: CASSWPGTGSTDTQYF.

This chain uses TRBV27 with TRBJ2-1; D possibly corresponds to TRBD1 (6 bases). With 2 bases removed from V and 0 bases from J, the gap between germline ends came to 11 bases. CDR3 length equals 16 residues. CDR1 MNHEY and CDR2 SMNVEV come from the germline V gene (reference sequence). In DNA form, the CDR3 reads TGTGCCAGCAGTTTAGGGGGCGCGAGCTCCTACAATGAGCAGTTCTTC. As protein: CASSLGGASSYNEQFF.

The chain uses TRBV6-1 and TRBJ2-7, with 11 positions matching TRBD2. The germline V gene has CDR1 MNHNS and CDR2 SASEGT. The ends lost 1 base at V and 6 bases at J; junction bases unmatched: 5. The CDR3 has 15 amino acids. The CDR3 reads CASSEGGLAAPEQYF. The DNA for the CDR3 is TGTGCCAGCAGTGAAGGGGGACTAGCGGCGCCCGAGCAGTACTTC.